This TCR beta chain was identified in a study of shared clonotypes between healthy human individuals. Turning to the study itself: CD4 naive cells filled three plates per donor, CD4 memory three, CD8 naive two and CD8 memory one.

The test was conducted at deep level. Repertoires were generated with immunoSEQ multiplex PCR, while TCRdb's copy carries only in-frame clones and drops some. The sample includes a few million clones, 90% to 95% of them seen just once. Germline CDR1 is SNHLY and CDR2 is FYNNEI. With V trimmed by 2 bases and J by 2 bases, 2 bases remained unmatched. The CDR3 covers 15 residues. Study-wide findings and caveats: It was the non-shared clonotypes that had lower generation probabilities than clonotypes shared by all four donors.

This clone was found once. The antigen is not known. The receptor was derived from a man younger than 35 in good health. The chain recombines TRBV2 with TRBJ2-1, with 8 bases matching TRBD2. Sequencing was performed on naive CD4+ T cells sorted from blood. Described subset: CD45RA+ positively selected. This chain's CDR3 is CASSESGGPYNEQFF. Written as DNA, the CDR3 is TGTGCCAGCAGTGAAAGCGGGGGCCCCTACAATGAGCAGTTCTTC.